This passage covers 13 T cell receptor beta chains from one sample sequenced in a study of blood T cells in healthy people across ages (dated by TCRdb to the mid-2010s). Libraries were constructed by 5' RACE. Instrument on record: Illumina HiSeq 2500. A second PCR of roughly 7 to 12 cycles was performed with a sample-barcoded 5' primer and a J-beta primer mix. The public reads were run again by TCRdb, first through fastp at Q25 and then through MiXCR, and only productive beta chains were kept. Entries that share a CDR3 protein sequence are merged under the most common genes and DNA. This sample comprises 550,000 to 700,000 distinct CDR3 sequences, 25% to 30% of them detected only once. 15% to 20% of the sample goes to the ten largest clones. The sample was blood. The receptors were gathered from a woman between 65 and 79 years old in good health.

The chain couples TRBV6-2 or TRBV6-3 to TRBJ1-5, with a possible D match to TRBD1 (6 bases). Per the germline V gene, CDR1 is MNHEY and CDR2 is SVGEGT. Between the trimmed V and J ends, which lost 2 bases and 2 bases, there was a span of 13 bases. The CDR3 spans 16 residues. DNA for the CDR3: TGTGCCAGCAGTTACGAAGGGGGACAAGGCAATCAGCCCCAGCATTTT. This gives the protein CASSYEGGQGNQPQHF.

This clonotype was found a few times. J is TRBJ1-2 and V is TRBV12-3 or TRBV12-4; perhaps TRBD1 as D (5 bases). V shed 6 bases and J shed 8 bases, with 16 bases lying between them. The CDR3 contains 13 residues. Written as DNA, the CDR3 is TGTGCCAGCAGCAGCTCCACCAGGGACGGCTACACCTTC. Translating it yields CASSSSTRDGYTF.

This clonotype was seen a few times. The chain uses TRBV7-9 and TRBJ1-5, with 7 bases lining up with TRBD1. After removal of 5 bases from V and 0 bases from J, the junction contained 10 bases not matched to a gene. Germline CDR1 is SEHNR and CDR2 is FQNEAQ (reference sequence). This CDR3 has 17 residues. The CDR3 bases are TGTGCCAGCAGCGCCTGGACAGGCGACTATAGCAATCAGCCCCAGCATTTT. This translates into CASSAWTGDYSNQPQHF.

The chain links TRBV12-3 or TRBV12-4 to TRBJ1-2; 12 nucleotides align to TRBD1. Trimming at V came to 4 bases and at J to 4 bases, leaving 10 bases not matched to a gene. The CDR3 extends over 17 amino acids. CDR3 DNA: TGTGCCAGCAGTTCCGGGACAGGGGGCGCGTTTGTCTATGGCTACACCTTC. It is translated as CASSSGTGGAFVYGYTF.

The chain recombines TRBV10-3 with TRBJ2-2; D assignment may be TRBD1 or TRBD2 (5 bases each). This CDR3 has 14 amino acids. V lost 6 bases and J 1 base, leaving 9 bases between the germline ends. CDR1 and CDR2 from the germline V gene are ENHRY and SYGVKD. CDR3 in DNA: TGTGCCATCAGGGCAGGGAGGAACACCGGGGAGCTGTTTTTT. Its protein is CAIRAGRNTGELFF.

The CDR3 is CASSLAKGADEKLFF. CDR3 nucleotides: TGTGCCAGCAGTTTGGCCAAGGGGGCGGACGAAAAACTGTTTTTT. The rearrangement links TRBV12-3 or TRBV12-4 to TRBJ1-4, with TRBD1 matching 7 bases. The CDR3 totals 15 residues. V lost 3 bases, J lost 8 bases, and 9 bases stayed unmatched.

The table lists this clonotype with a few counts. This rearrangement joins TRBV12-3 or TRBV12-4 to TRBJ2-6; TRBD1 matches 7 bases. There are 17 residues in the CDR3. V shed 10 bases and J 1 base; nucleotides not matched to a gene: 13. CDR3 nucleotide sequence: TGTGCCACCGACGAACAGGGGTTCGTTTCTGGGGCCAACGTCCTGACTTTC. Translation: CATDEQGFVSGANVLTF.

The chain links TRBV9 to TRBJ1-2; maybe TRBD1 (5 bases). V was cut by 0 bases and J by 6 bases, with 15 bases left in between. Per the germline V gene, CDR1 is SGDLS and CDR2 is YYNGEE. The CDR3 is made up of 15 amino acids. The CDR3 DNA sequence: TGTGCCAGCAGCGTAGCCTCGTCCTGGGGGAATGGCTACACCTTC. It is translated as CASSVASSWGNGYTF.

This clonotype was observed a handful of times. The chain combines TRBV7-2 with TRBJ2-5; 7 bases line up with TRBD2. Unmatched junction bases numbered 9, after V lost 1 base and J lost 1 base. The CDR3 has 17 residues. CDR1 SGHTA and CDR2 FQGNSA come from the germline V gene. The CDR3 region has the DNA TGTGCCAGCAGCTTAGTTCGGCTAGCGGATTTCCAAGAGACCCAGTACTTC. Translating it yields CASSLVRLADFQETQYF.

The sample holds many counts of this clonotype. The V and J genes are TRBV5-1 and TRBJ1-1, with D hard to call. The CDR3 has 13 residues. Trimming took 0 bases from V and 3 from J, leaving 6 bases between them. The germline CDR1 and CDR2 sequences are SGHRS and YFSETQ. In DNA form, the CDR3 reads TGCGCCAGCAGCTTGGGTACCGACACTGAAGCTTTCTTT. It encodes CASSLGTDTEAFF. The whole variable domain, remainder taken from reference TRBV5-1 and TRBJ1-1, is KAGVTQTPRYLIKTRGQQVTLSCSPISGHRSVSWYQQTPGQGLQFLFEYFSETQRNKGNFPGRFSGRQFSNSRSEMNVSTLELGDSALYLCASSLGTDTEAFFGQGTRLTVV.

This clonotype was observed a few times. V usage is TRBV7-2 and J usage is TRBJ1-2; maybe TRBD1 (6 bases). Trimming removed 2 bases from V and 10 bases from J, with 17 bases in between. Germline V CDR1 and CDR2: SGHTA, FQGNSA. This CDR3 has 14 residues. CDR3 in amino acids: CASSLQSDAGDYTF. The CDR3 coding sequence is TGTGCCAGCAGCTTACAATCTGACGCAGGGGACTACACCTTC.

The chain couples TRBV3-1 to TRBJ2-5; 8 bases match TRBD2. Germline trimming cut 1 base from V and 4 bases from J; bases unmatched to any gene: 8. The CDR3 spans 16 residues. Germline V gene data show CDR1 as LGHDT and CDR2 as YNNKEL (reference sequence). This chain's CDR3 is CASSQGGGTLRETQYF. The CDR3 DNA is TGTGCCAGCAGCCAAGGCGGGGGGACTTTACGAGAGACCCAGTACTTC.

This clonotype was seen a handful of times. V and J are TRBV20-1 and TRBJ2-7, with D tentatively TRBD2 (6 bases). The CDR3 totals 13 residues. Looked up from germline, CDR1 is DFQATT and CDR2 is SNEGSKA (reference sequence). V was shortened by 1 base and J by 2 bases, with 9 bases between the two germline ends. The CDR3 is CSARGGGAYEQYF. As DNA, the CDR3 is TGCAGTGCTAGAGGGGGCGGGGCCTACGAGCAGTACTTC.